Below are 26 T cell receptor beta chains sequenced from a single sample in a study of T cells in tuberculosis. Assay: immunoSEQ multiplex PCR; the TCRdb copy retains only in-frame clones and omits some. The data show more than 30,000 clones, roughly 94% seen once. Time point reported: new active TB diagnosis, blood taken before or within 7 days of starting treatment. The source was PBMCs, collected at tuberculosis diagnosis. These receptors all come from an adult with tuberculosis.

The chain links TRBV2 to TRBJ2-1, with D possibly TRBD2 on 5 matching bases. The germline V gene has CDR1 SNHLY and CDR2 FYNNEI. This CDR3 has 14 amino acids. V gave up 5 bases and J gave up 9 bases, with 17 bases separating them. In nucleotides, the CDR3 is TGTGCCAGCAGTTACACCCGGGGAATTGGTGAGCAGTTCTTC. Its protein is CASSYTRGIGEQFF. Full variable domain (rest looked up from reference TRBV2 and TRBJ2-1): EPEVTQTPSHQVTQMGQEVILRCVPISNHLYFYWYRQILGQKVEFLVSFYNNEISEKSEIFDDQFSVERPDGSNFTLKIRSTKLEDSAMYFCASSYTRGIGEQFFGPGTRLTVL.

This chain links TRBV6-1 with TRBJ2-1; D gene uncertain. CDR1 is MNHNS, CDR2 SASEGT, per germline. This CDR3 has 15 residues. V gave up 3 bases and J gave up 4 bases, with 13 bases separating them. CDR3 sequence reads: CASSDRFPFYNEQFF. CDR3 coding DNA: TGTGCCAGCAGTGACCGGTTCCCCTTTTACAATGAGCAGTTCTTC.

J is TRBJ2-3 and V is TRBV30; D possibly corresponds to TRBD2 (7 bases). Germline CDR1 GTSNPN, CDR2 SVGIG (reference sequence). The CDR3 has 17 amino acids. Between the trimmed V and J ends, which lost 0 bases and 5 bases, there was a span of 21 bases. The CDR3 loop reads CAWSVAGTHRDIDTQYF. In DNA form, the CDR3 reads TGTGCCTGGAGTGTAGCGGGGACCCACCGGGACATAGATACGCAGTATTTT.

V gene TRBV28 combines with J gene TRBJ2-3; 11 bases line up with TRBD1. The germline V gene has CDR1 MDHEN and CDR2 SYDVKM. The CDR3 length is 16 residues. V shed 1 base and J 4 bases; nucleotides not matched to a gene: 4. The CDR3 loop reads CASSLSGQGASDTQYF. DNA of the CDR3: TGTGCCAGCAGTTTATCCGGACAGGGGGCCTCAGATACGCAGTATTTT.

The chain uses TRBV5-6 and TRBJ1-5, with a weak D call TRBD1 (6 bases). V dropped 2 bases and J dropped 3 bases, with 9 bases sitting between them. The V gene's germline CDR1 is SGHDT and CDR2 YYEEEE. The CDR3 spans 14 residues. Written as DNA, the CDR3 is TGTGCCAGCAGCTTCCGGGACATCAATCAGCCCCAGCATTTT. Encoded protein: CASSFRDINQPQHF.

This clone was seen just once. This chain connects TRBV23-1 to TRBJ2-7; tentatively, D is TRBD1 (5 bases). TRBV23-1 is an ORF; its function is uncertain. Trimming shortened V by 7 bases and J by 7 bases, and 23 bases separated the two germline ends. This CDR3 has 15 residues. The CDR3 DNA reads as TGCGCCAGCAATTTGGTGATCAAAGGGGCCCTGGAGCAGTACTTC. It specifies CASNLVIKGALEQYF.

CDR3: CASGWAGQGLASYEQYF. CDR3 DNA: TGTGCTAGTGGTTGGGCTGGACAGGGCTTAGCCTCCTACGAGCAGTACTTC. The V gene is TRBV12-5, the J gene TRBJ2-7; 8 bases match TRBD1. The CDR3 covers 17 residues. Germline trimming cut 4 bases from V and 0 bases from J; bases unmatched to any gene: 11. Germline V gives CDR1 LGHNT, CDR2 FRNRAP.

This clone occurred once. The chain links TRBV10-3 to TRBJ2-2; TRBD2 matches 9 bases. V lost 4 bases, J lost 4 bases, and 7 bases stayed unmatched. Germline lookup yields CDR1 ENHRY and CDR2 SYGVKD. This CDR3 spans 16 amino acids. CDR3 amino acids: CAISALAGAVTGELFF. The CDR3 bases are TGTGCCATCAGTGCGTTAGCGGGGGCGGTCACCGGGGAGCTGTTTTTT.

This clone was recorded once. The chain joins TRBV12-5 to TRBJ1-2, with 11 bases identical to TRBD1. The germline gives CDR1 LGHNT, CDR2 FRNRAP. The CDR3 length is 13 residues. Trimming at V came to 6 bases and at J to 7 bases, leaving 4 bases not matched to a gene. This chain's CDR3 is CASGTDRGPGYTF. CDR3 coding DNA: TGTGCTAGTGGAACGGACAGGGGGCCTGGCTACACCTTC.

Here the CDR3 reads CASSARVGNYGYTF. Written as DNA, the CDR3 is TGCGCCAGCAGTGCGAGAGTCGGTAACTATGGCTACACCTTC. This chain uses TRBV10-1 with TRBJ1-2; D not resolved. CDR1 and CDR2 from the germline V gene are WNHNN and SYGVQD (reference sequence). This CDR3 has 14 residues. Between the trimmed V and J ends, which lost 4 bases and 1 base, there was a span of 10 bases.

This chain links TRBV5-1 with TRBJ2-7, with TRBD1 matching over 8 bases. V lost 2 bases and J lost 2; bases outside the gene matches: 6. The CDR3 has 15 amino acids. Germline V CDR1 and CDR2: SGHRS, YFSETQ. The DNA for the CDR3 is TGCGCCAGCAGCTTTGGGACAGGCGGACCCTACGAGCAGTACTTC. It codes for CASSFGTGGPYEQYF. Looking up the rest from reference TRBV5-1 and TRBJ2-7 gives the full variable domain: KAGVTQTPRYLIKTRGQQVTLSCSPISGHRSVSWYQQTPGQGLQFLFEYFSETQRNKGNFPGRFSGRQFSNSRSEMNVSTLELGDSALYLCASSFGTGGPYEQYFGPGTRLTVT.

This chain uses TRBV29-1 with TRBJ2-1, with 8 bases aligning to TRBD1. The junction had 7 bases not matched to a gene; V was cut back by 3 bases and J by 15 bases. This CDR3 has 11 amino acids. Per the germline V gene, CDR1 is SQVTM and CDR2 is ANQGSEA. The CDR3 reads CSVEMDRAPFF. The CDR3 region has the DNA TGCAGCGTTGAGATGGACAGGGCGCCGTTCTTC.

V usage is TRBV5-1 and J usage is TRBJ2-7, with D perhaps TRBD1 (6 bases). CDR3 length: 15 amino acids. The V end was cut by 4 bases, the J end by 0 bases, with 14 bases between. Germline CDR1 reads SGHRS; CDR2 reads YFSETQ. The CDR3 DNA reads TGCGCCAGCAGCGTACACGGGGACACCTCCTACGAGCAGTACTTC. It specifies CASSVHGDTSYEQYF.

The chain carries TRBV6-4 and TRBJ2-3; the match to TRBD2 covers 14 bases. This CDR3 has 14 amino acids. The junction had 0 bases not matched to a gene; V was cut back by 2 bases and J by 8 bases. Germline lookup yields CDR1 MRHNA and CDR2 SNTAGT. The CDR3 bases are TGTGCCAGCAGTGACGGACTAGCGGGGGGTACGCAGTATTTT. Translating gives CASSDGLAGGTQYF.

This clone was recorded a few times. This chain uses TRBV4-2 with TRBJ1-2, with 9 bases that match TRBD1. V lost 3 bases to trimming and J lost 2 bases; unmatched junction nucleotides: 4. The CDR3 is 15 residues long. Germline lookup yields CDR1 LGHNA and CDR2 YNFKEQ. CDR3 amino acids: CASSHPTGGNYGYTF. The CDR3 DNA is TGTGCCAGCAGCCACCCGACAGGGGGAAACTATGGCTACACCTTC.

The CDR3 DNA follows: TGCGCCAGCAGCATAGGAGACTACCCCGATACGCAGTATTTT. Translating gives CASSIGDYPDTQYF. The rearrangement uses TRBV5-1 and TRBJ2-3, with D maybe TRBD2 (5 bases). The CDR3 consists of 14 residues. V dropped 4 bases and J dropped 6 bases, with 15 bases sitting between them. Germline V gene data show CDR1 as SGHRS and CDR2 as YFSETQ.

The chain is built from TRBV21-1 and TRBJ2-6; TRBD1 reflects the table's D call only, with no check against the DNA. TRBV21-1 is tagged as a pseudogene. CDR3 length: 19 amino acids. For the CDR3, the DNA is TGTGCCAGCAGCAAAGCGCTTTCGACAGGGGGACCTGGGGCCAACGTCCTGACTTTC. This gives the protein CASSKALSTGGPGANVLTF.

The CDR3 region has the DNA TGTGCCACTTCGGGACTAGCGATTTCCGACGAGCAGTACTTC. Translated, it gives CATSGLAISDEQYF. The rearrangement joins TRBV27 to TRBJ2-7, with 10 bases identical to TRBD2. The CDR3 totals 14 residues. Trimming cost V 10 bases and J 5 bases; bases outside gene matches: 11. Germline values: CDR1 MNHEY, CDR2 SMNVEV (reference sequence).

V and J are TRBV5-5 and TRBJ2-1; possibly TRBD1 for D (5 bases). V was clipped by 3 bases and J by 6 bases, with 10 bases between them. The V gene's germline CDR1 is SGHKS and CDR2 YYEKEE (reference sequence). This CDR3 has 13 amino acids. The CDR3 nucleotides are TGTGCCAGCAGCTGGACAAGTGGCAATGAGCAGTTCTTC. It specifies CASSWTSGNEQFF. Supplemented by reference TRBV5-5 and TRBJ2-1, the full variable domain reads DAGVTQSPTHLIKTRGQQVTLRCSPISGHKSVSWYQQVLGQGPQFIFQYYEKEERGRGNFPDRFSARQFPNYSSELNVNALLLGDSALYLCASSWTSGNEQFFGPGTRLTVL.

J is TRBJ1-2 and V is TRBV14; D not certain. Germline values: CDR1 SGHDN, CDR2 FVKESK. This CDR3 contains 15 residues. With 0 bases removed from V and 7 bases from J, the gap between germline ends came to 15 bases. The CDR3 DNA sequence: TGTGCCAGCAGCCAAGATAAGATCCGGGGAGGTGGCTACACCTTC. It specifies CASSQDKIRGGGYTF.

V gene TRBV5-6 combines with J gene TRBJ1-5; a weak D match, TRBD1 (6 bases). Germline values: CDR1 SGHDT, CDR2 YYEEEE. The CDR3 loop spans 14 amino acids. Deletions cut 2 bases from V and 4 bases from J, with 10 bases between. CDR3 loop: CASSLGTTNQPQHF. The CDR3 bases are TGTGCCAGCAGCTTAGGGACAACTAATCAGCCCCAGCATTTT. The whole variable domain, remainder taken from reference TRBV5-6 and TRBJ1-5, is DAGVTQSPTHLIKTRGQQVTLRCSPKSGHDTVSWYQQALGQGPQFIFQYYEEEERQRGNFPDRFSGHQFPNYSSELNVNALLLGDSALYLCASSLGTTNQPQHFGDGTRLSIL.

The genes are TRBV19 and TRBJ2-1, with 8 bases matching TRBD1. The V segment lost 10 bases and the J segment 3 bases; nucleotides outside the gene matches: 11. This CDR3 is built from 15 residues. Germline CDR1 LNHDA, CDR2 SQIVND (reference sequence). The CDR3: CAIPDREMVYNEQFF. CDR3 bases: TGTGCCATCCCGGACAGGGAGATGGTCTACAATGAGCAGTTCTTC.

The CDR3 sequence is CASSQEAGTVSSKQYF. The CDR3 nucleotides are TGCGCCAGCAGCCAAGAAGCCGGGACAGTAAGTAGCAAGCAGTACTTC. The rearrangement joins TRBV4-1 to TRBJ2-7; 7 bases map to TRBD1. The CDR3 covers 16 residues. Germline CDR1 MGHRA, CDR2 YSYEKL. V was clipped by 0 bases and J by 8 bases; unmatched bases: 13.

This clone was picked up one time. V and J are TRBV15 and TRBJ2-3, with 7 bases matching TRBD2. V shed 5 bases and J 8 bases; nucleotides not matched to a gene: 13. From germline, CDR1 is LNHNV and CDR2 YYDKDF (reference sequence). The CDR3 has 15 amino acids. CDR3 sequence: CATSWSGSGDGTQYF. The CDR3 DNA is TGTGCCACCAGCTGGTCGGGAAGCGGGGATGGTACGCAGTATTTT.

The chain is built from TRBV5-1 and TRBJ2-3; 10 bases line up with TRBD1. Per germline, CDR1 SGHRS and CDR2 YFSETQ. The length of the CDR3 is 16 residues. Trimming at V came to 1 base and at J to 2 bases, leaving 4 bases not matched to a gene. The CDR3, as DNA: TGCGCCAGCAGCTTGACCGGGACAGGGGTCACAGATACGCAGTATTTT. This gives the protein CASSLTGTGVTDTQYF.

The chain carries TRBV29-1 and TRBJ1-5; maybe TRBD1 (5 bases). CDR3 length equals 15 residues. Germline V gives CDR1 SQVTM, CDR2 ANQGSEA. The V end was cut by 7 bases, the J end by 6 bases, with 22 bases between. CDR3 amino acids: CSGLSFAGPSQPQHF. CDR3 in DNA: TGCAGCGGTTTATCTTTCGCGGGGCCGAGTCAGCCCCAGCATTTT.